This T cell receptor (beta chain) was captured in a study of shared clonotypes between healthy human individuals. The assay was immunoSEQ multiplex PCR, and TCRdb's table has in-frame clones only and misses some. The sample consists of approximately 1,500,000 clones, 95% to 99% of them appearing once. A word on this clone: What it binds is unknown.

Study-level results: Investigators collected only blood, and repertoires in tissues likely differ. The generation probabilities recorded for non-shared clonotypes fell below those of clonotypes shared by all four donors. Generally, naive subsets (rather than memory subsets) showed larger estimated richness.

The donors were all Caucasian adults (living in Nashville, Tennessee). The CDR3 consists of 13 residues. Trimming took off 0 bases at V and 6 bases at J, with 8 bases between the two ends. Germline V gene sequence: CDR1 LNHNV, CDR2 YYDKDF (reference sequence). The sample consisted of naive CD4+ T cells sorted from blood. The subset was: CD45RA+ positively selected. This sequence was found in a man younger than 45 in good health. The gene calls are TRBV15 and TRBJ1-2; D not resolved. CDR3 protein: CATSRDLRNGYTF. In DNA form, the CDR3 reads TGTGCCACCAGCAGAGATTTAAGGAATGGCTACACCTTC.